This T cell receptor beta chain was captured in a study of blood T cell repertoires in COVID-19. Whole-study context: From T cells, B-cell-depleted T cells, or PBMCs came the material, which was cDNA or gDNA.

Under the authors' procedure: Quantification of nucleated cells was approximated via reference gene primer amplification. The assay was immunoSEQ multiplex PCR, and TCRdb's table has in-frame clones only and misses some. The DNA gave D and trimming, while V, J and clone size come from that table. The sample consists of under 200,000 clones, around 74% of them appearing once. The CDR3 runs to 15 residues. V was clipped by 3 bases and J by 5 bases; unmatched bases: 5. CDR1 and CDR2 (germline): KGHSH, LQKENI. The chain is built from TRBV18 and TRBJ1-1, with 11 nucleotides matching TRBD1. This clonotype originated in a woman aged 80 or over with acute or convalescent COVID-19. The material sequenced was peripheral blood. The CDR3 DNA sequence: TGTGCCAGCTCACCCCGGACAGGGGGCTGGACTGAAGCTTTCTTT. It specifies CASSPRTGGWTEAFF.